A selection of T cell receptor beta chains follows, all from one sample in a study of technical replicates of blood from several donors. TCRdb's copy holds only in-frame clones and misses some; the assay was immunoSEQ multiplex PCR. Of almost 90,000 clones in the sample, 85% to 95% were seen once. Specimen: T cells isolated from PBMCs. These receptors were taken from a human donor in good health. Each CDR3 is given with its conserved first and last residue. A D gene is named only where the DNA matches it firmly. Size is omitted from some rows. Given values are once, few, many or a class for expanded clones.

V gene	J gene	D gene	clone size	CDR3 protein	CDR3 DNA
TRBV11-2	TRBJ2-2	.	.	CASRLGFGGQLNTGELFF	TGTGCCAGCAGACTAGGGTTTGGCGGACAGTTGAACACCGGGGAGCTGTTTTTT
TRBV19	TRBJ2-7	.	.	CASSTSQRQEVSYEQYF	TGTGCCAGTAGTACCTCCCAGAGACAGGAGGTCTCCTACGAGCAGTACTTC
TRBV25-1	TRBJ2-5	.	.	CASSRGETQYF	TGTGCCAGCAGTAGGGGAGAGACCCAGTACTTC
TRBV19	TRBJ1-2	TRBD1	.	CASFGHDRAANYGYTF	TGTGCCAGTTTTGGACACGACAGGGCAGCTAACTATGGCTACACCTTC
TRBV11-2	TRBJ2-7	.	.	CASSLAPQAYEQYF	TGTGCCAGCAGCTTAGCCCCACAAGCCTACGAGCAGTACTTC
TRBV19	TRBJ1-1	.	.	CASSIGTDRNTEAFF	TGTGCCAGTAGTATAGGAACGGACAGGAACACTGAAGCTTTCTTT
TRBV2	TRBJ2-6	TRBD1	once	CASSYDRVTGANVLTF	TGTGCCAGCAGCTACGACAGGGTCACTGGGGCCAACGTCCTGACTTTC
TRBV4-2	TRBJ2-2	TRBD2	.	CASSILPGGTEDTGELFF	TGTGCCAGCAGCATACTGCCGGGGGGAACCGAAGACACCGGGGAGCTGTTTTTT
TRBV7-9	TRBJ2-5	.	.	CASSLAWADQETQYF	TGTGCCAGCAGCTTAGCGTGGGCAGACCAAGAGACCCAGTACTTC
TRBV27	TRBJ2-1	.	once	CASSFLPMARTTTYNEQFF	TGTGCCAGCAGTTTCCTTCCGATGGCAAGGACAACTACCTACAATGAGCAGTTCTTC
TRBV27	TRBJ2-5	TRBD1	.	CASTPGQGRQETQYF	TGTGCCAGCACACCGGGACAGGGACGCCAAGAGACCCAGTACTTC
TRBV5-4	TRBJ2-7	TRBD2	.	CASSLERGNYEQYF	TGTGCCAGCAGCTTGGAGCGGGGGAACTACGAGCAGTACTTC
TRBV7-9	TRBJ1-1	.	.	CASFTTGAIAEAFF	TGTGCCAGCTTTACCACTGGGGCAATCGCTGAAGCTTTCTTT
TRBV4-1	TRBJ2-2	.	once	CASSQDSGGGGELFF	TGCGCCAGCAGCCAAGATTCGGGGGGCGGCGGGGAGCTGTTTTTT
TRBV10-1	TRBJ2-7	TRBD2	.	CASSGLAGSYEQYF	TGCGCCAGCAGTGGACTAGCGGGGTCCTACGAGCAGTACTTC
TRBV2	TRBJ2-1	.	.	CASSGRDSGEQFF	TGTGCCAGCAGCGGAAGGGACTCCGGTGAGCAGTTCTTC
TRBV5-1	TRBJ1-1	.	.	CASSLDPQGGWNTEAFF	TGCGCCAGCAGCTTGGACCCACAGGGCGGTTGGAACACTGAAGCTTTCTTT
TRBV9	TRBJ1-1	.	.	CASSVRGTEAFF	TGTGCCAGCAGCGTGAGAGGCACTGAAGCTTTCTTT
TRBV2	TRBJ2-7	.	.	CASQVWTATYEQYF	TGTGCCAGCCAAGTCTGGACAGCCACCTACGAGCAGTACTTC
TRBV20-1	TRBJ2-7	.	.	CSARYPDEQYF	TGCAGTGCTAGATACCCGGACGAGCAGTACTTC
TRBV6-1	TRBJ2-7	.	.	CASSGAVGGQSYEQYF	TGTGCCAGCAGTGGAGCTGTGGGGGGACAGTCCTACGAGCAGTACTTC
TRBV2	TRBJ2-3	.	.	CASSEGAYRGDTQYF	TGTGCCAGCAGTGAAGGGGCTTACCGGGGAGATACGCAGTATTTT
TRBV5-4	TRBJ1-1	TRBD1	few	CASSWGPGQGDTEAFF	TGTGCCAGCAGCTGGGGACCGGGACAGGGGGACACTGAAGCTTTCTTT
TRBV28	TRBJ2-1	TRBD1	.	CASRETGSGLNEQFF	TGTGCCAGCAGGGAGACAGGGTCGGGCCTCAATGAGCAGTTCTTC
TRBV2	TRBJ2-7	.	.	CAIADSSMGNYEQYF	TGTGCCATCGCCGACAGTTCTATGGGAAACTACGAGCAGTACTTC
TRBV5-1	TRBJ1-1	.	.	CASSPTGDAEAFF	TGCGCCAGCAGCCCAACGGGAGACGCTGAAGCTTTCTTT
TRBV7-6	TRBJ2-1	TRBD2	.	CASSPGTSGTDEQFF	TGTGCCAGCAGCCCTGGGACTAGCGGGACCGATGAGCAGTTCTTC
TRBV19	TRBJ2-1	.	.	CASSEQANEQFF	TGTGCCAGTAGTGAACAGGCGAATGAGCAGTTCTTC
TRBV30	TRBJ1-5	TRBD1	.	CAWRGQGNQPQHF	TGTGCCTGGAGGGGACAGGGAAATCAGCCCCAGCATTTT
TRBV7-6	TRBJ1-1	.	.	CASSPQGWGIGGTEAFF	TGTGCCAGCAGCCCCCAGGGATGGGGGATAGGGGGCACTGAAGCTTTCTTT
TRBV19	TRBJ2-3	TRBD2	few	CASSIGGGGGGALDTQYF	TGTGCCAGTAGTATAGGGGGAGGCGGCGGGGGGGCCTTGGATACGCAGTATTTT
TRBV5-1	TRBJ2-1	.	.	CASSLGIPPDNEQFF	TGCGCCAGCAGCTTGGGAATACCCCCGGACAATGAGCAGTTCTTC
TRBV5-1	TRBJ1-1	TRBD1	.	CASSDGPGGVDAFF	TGCGCCAGCAGCGACGGACCAGGGGGAGTAGACGCTTTCTTT
TRBV7-9	TRBJ2-3	TRBD2	.	CASSDKLGGGSDTQYF	TGTGCCAGCAGCGATAAATTGGGGGGGGGAAGCGATACGCAGTATTTT
TRBV6-5	TRBJ2-7	TRBD2	.	CASSRTRLIYEQYF	TGTGCCAGCAGTCGGACTAGACTTATCTACGAGCAGTACTTC
TRBV6-6	TRBJ2-1	.	.	CASSYGTPGSYNEQFF	TGTGCCAGCAGTTACGGTACCCCGGGCTCCTACAATGAGCAGTTCTTC
TRBV6-5	TRBJ2-1	.	.	CASSYGGLGEQFF	TGTGCCAGCAGTTACGGGGGCCTCGGGGAGCAGTTCTTC
TRBV28	TRBJ2-7	TRBD2	once	CASSLRGGLALTYEQYF	TGTGCCAGCAGCCTTCGAGGGGGACTAGCGCTTACCTACGAGCAGTACTTC
TRBV29-1	TRBJ2-3	.	.	CSAVEQWTDTQYF	TGCAGCGCTGTGGAACAGTGGACAGATACGCAGTATTTT
TRBV5-6	TRBJ1-1	.	.	CASSLVVNEAFF	TGTGCCAGCAGCTTGGTTGTAAATGAAGCTTTCTTT
TRBV19	TRBJ1-5	.	.	CASTSMTAYNQPQHF	TGTGCCAGTACCTCTATGACAGCTTACAATCAGCCCCAGCATTTT
TRBV6-5	TRBJ2-1	.	.	CASLSRERYEQFF	TGTGCCAGCCTCTCTAGGGAGAGGTATGAGCAGTTCTTC
TRBV4-1	TRBJ2-2	TRBD2	.	CASSQGTSANTGELFF	TGCGCCAGCAGCCAAGGGACTAGCGCAAACACCGGGGAGCTGTTTTTT
TRBV14	TRBJ2-7	.	.	CASSQDRLGTWKNYEQYF	TGTGCCAGCAGCCAAGATAGATTGGGGACATGGAAAAACTACGAGCAGTACTTC
TRBV5-5	TRBJ1-1	TRBD1	once	CASSPQGLNTEAFF	TGTGCCAGCAGCCCACAGGGGCTGAACACTGAAGCTTTCTTT
TRBV29-1	TRBJ2-7	TRBD2	.	CSARTSGRAPYEQYF	TGCAGCGCCCGGACTAGCGGGAGAGCCCCCTACGAGCAGTACTTC
TRBV7-9	TRBJ2-7	TRBD2	.	CASSYSGGVYEQYF	TGTGCCAGCAGCTATAGCGGGGGGGTCTACGAGCAGTACTTC
TRBV11-3	TRBJ2-2	.	.	CASSLAPPGHTNTGELFF	TGTGCCAGCAGCTTAGCCCCTCCGGGACACACGAACACCGGGGAGCTGTTTTTT
TRBV28	TRBJ2-3	TRBD2	.	CASRTLSTSGTDTQYF	TGTGCCAGCAGGACACTCTCCACTAGCGGCACAGATACGCAGTATTTT
TRBV5-1	TRBJ1-1	TRBD1	.	CASSTRQGNTEAFF	TGCGCCAGCAGCACCCGACAGGGGAACACTGAAGCTTTCTTT
TRBV7-3	TRBJ2-3	.	.	CASSTGPGTSDTQYF	TGTGCCAGCAGCACAGGTCCTGGGACTTCAGATACGCAGTATTTT
TRBV6-5	TRBJ2-2	.	.	CASSPRLAGELFF	TGTGCCAGCAGCCCCAGACTAGCCGGGGAGCTGTTTTTT
TRBV6-6	TRBJ2-1	TRBD2	.	CASSYSMREGLSEQFF	TGTGCCAGCAGTTACTCTATGCGGGAGGGCCTTAGTGAGCAGTTCTTC
TRBV11-3	TRBJ2-7	.	.	CASRQTDYEQYF	TGTGCCAGCAGACAGACAGATTACGAGCAGTACTTC
TRBV7-6	TRBJ2-5	TRBD2	once	CASSLSTSGGLETQYF	TGTGCCAGCAGCCTCTCGACTAGCGGGGGTTTGGAGACCCAGTACTTC
TRBV29-1	TRBJ1-2	TRBD1	.	CSVDGQGVNYGYTF	TGCAGCGTTGATGGACAGGGGGTAAACTATGGCTACACCTTC